One and the same sample provided the 25 T cell receptor beta chains below, sequenced in a study of T cells in Graves' hyperthyroidism and ophthalmopathy. TCR beta CDR3 sequences were amplified from RNA transcripts. TCR CDR3 regions were first amplified by RT-PCR with HTBI primers. TCRdb ran MiXCR on the multiplex PCR reads and lists one entry per CDR3 protein. The sample contains approximately 34,000 distinct CDR3 sequences, around 52% of which appear only once. The specimen was blood. The receptors were sampled from a woman aged 40 to 55 with Graves' ophthalmopathy.

The table lists this clonotype with many counts. The chain is built from TRBV12-3 or TRBV12-4 and TRBJ1-2, with D possibly TRBD1 on 6 matching bases. Trimming removed 6 bases at V and 8 bases at J, with 16 bases between. The CDR3 sequence is 13 residues long. The CDR3 spells CASSLDRRRGYTF. DNA for the CDR3: TGTGCCAGCAGCCTCGACAGGAGGAGGGGCTACACCTTC.

The chain employs TRBV10-3 and TRBJ2-3, with TRBD2 matching over 9 bases. The length of the CDR3 is 19 residues. Germline CDR1 and CDR2: ENHRY and SYGVKD. After removal of 0 bases from V and 5 bases from J, the junction contained 15 bases not matched to a gene. The CDR3 reads CAISESVDAGGLGRDTQYF. The CDR3 DNA follows: TGTGCCATCAGTGAGTCGGTGGACGCGGGGGGGCTTGGTAGAGATACGCAGTATTTT.

By share, this clonotype ranks as medium-sized. The CDR3 region has the DNA TGTGCCAGCAGCGTAGAGGGACAGGGACAAAAGCAGTACTTC. It codes for CASSVEGQGQKQYF. The chain employs TRBV9 and TRBJ2-7; the match to TRBD1 covers 9 bases. The CDR3 has 14 residues. The V gene's germline CDR1 is SGDLS and CDR2 YYNGEE. V was clipped by 0 bases and J by 8 bases; unmatched bases: 6.

For this clonotype: Likely a read error: the CDR3 ends without its conserved phenylalanine or tryptophan. No DNA is shown, since the ends of the CDR3 on it are uncertain; the CDR3 is the one TCRdb lists. V gene TRBV5-5 combines with J gene TRBJ2-7; TRBD2 is the table's D call, not checked against the DNA. Germline-derived CDR1 and CDR2 are SGHKS and YYEKEE (reference sequence). The CDR3 numbers 10 amino acids, ends counted. CDR3 sequence: CASSGTSGIT.

This clonotype was detected ten times or more. The chain joins TRBV6-2 or TRBV6-3 to TRBJ1-2, with D perhaps matching TRBD1 (6 bases). There are 13 residues in the CDR3. Trimming removed 4 bases from V and 1 base from J, with 7 bases in between. Germline V lookup: CDR1 MNHEY, CDR2 SVGEGT. The CDR3 bases are TGTGCCAGCAGTTCGGACAGTAACTATGGCTACACCTTC. Protein sequence: CASSSDSNYGYTF.

This clonotype was picked up many times. The rearrangement links TRBV19 to TRBJ2-1; 9 nucleotides line up with TRBD1. Germline V gene lookup returns CDR1 LNHDA and CDR2 SQIVND (reference sequence). After removal of 3 bases from V and 8 bases from J, the junction contained 11 bases not matched to a gene. The CDR3 extends over 16 amino acids. CDR3: CASSIYPGTGHDEQFF. The CDR3 DNA reads TGTGCCAGTAGTATTTATCCTGGGACAGGGCACGATGAGCAGTTCTTC.

This chain links TRBV25-1 with TRBJ2-6, with D possibly matching TRBD2 (6 bases). The CDR3 loop spans 17 amino acids. The germline CDR1 and CDR2 sequences are MGHDK and SYGVNS. V lost 6 bases and J 0 bases, leaving 15 bases between the germline ends. The CDR3 loop is CASSAGQGSSGANVLTF. CDR3 in DNA: TGTGCCAGCAGCGCGGGGCAGGGCTCCTCTGGGGCCAACGTCCTGACTTTC.

The V call is TRBV10-1, the J call TRBJ2-7; D is tentatively TRBD1 or TRBD2 (7 bases each). The V end was cut by 2 bases, the J end by 3 bases, with 14 bases between. The CDR3 is 15 amino acids. CDR1 and CDR2 (germline): WNHNN, SYGVQD (reference sequence). In DNA, the CDR3 is TGCGCCAGCAGTGAGAAGGCAGGGGGGGACTACGAGCAGTACTTC. This codes for CASSEKAGGDYEQYF.

A note on this clonotype: This may arise from a read error, as a much more abundant clone is one base away. The chain uses TRBV9 and TRBJ2-7, with TRBD1 matching over 10 bases. This CDR3 comprises 14 residues. CDR1 and CDR2 from the germline V gene are SGDLS and YYNGEE. With V trimmed by 0 bases and J by 12 bases, 9 bases remained unmatched. The CDR3 sequence: CASSVEGQGKGRYF. The CDR3 DNA reads as TGTGCCAGCAGCGTAGAGGGACAGGGGAAGGGGCGGTACTTC.

CDR3 bases: TGTGCCAGCAGTAAAAACCCCGAAGAGACCCAGTACTTC. As protein: CASSKNPEETQYF. The chain links TRBV6-4 to TRBJ2-5; no clear D. Germline loops: CDR1 MRHNA, CDR2 SNTAGT. This CDR3 comprises 13 residues. Trimming stripped 5 bases from V and 3 bases from J, with 10 bases between.

V is TRBV2 and J is TRBJ1-4, with a possible D match to TRBD1 (5 bases). Between the trimmed V and J ends, which lost 7 bases and 6 bases, there was a span of 24 bases. CDR1 SNHLY and CDR2 FYNNEI come from the germline V gene. The CDR3 is 17 amino acids. CDR3 nucleotide sequence: TGTGCCAGCAAGACCAGCGGGGGGGTTCTGGATGATGAAAAACTGTTTTTT. It is translated as CASKTSGGVLDDEKLFF.

V usage is TRBV10-3 and J usage is TRBJ2-1, with 7 positions matching TRBD1. Germline V gene lookup returns CDR1 ENHRY and CDR2 SYGVKD. J gave up 6 bases and V 3 bases, and 5 bases lay outside the gene matches. CDR3 size: 14 residues. CDR3 DNA: TGTGCCATCAGTGATGGGACAGCTCGCAATGAGCAGTTCTTC. Residues: CAISDGTARNEQFF.

The V call is TRBV7-2, the J call TRBJ2-7; D is perhaps TRBD2 (7 bases). Germline values: CDR1 SGHTA, CDR2 FQGNSA. Trimming took 3 bases from V and 7 from J, leaving 28 bases between them. The CDR3 sequence is 18 residues long. CDR3 DNA: TGTGCCAGCAGCTTGAGTTCGGGGGGCGGACTACCTTGCTGGGAGCAGTACTTC. It specifies CASSLSSGGGLPCWEQYF.

This clonotype appeared many times. The chain has TRBV28 and TRBJ1-6, with 9 nucleotides matching TRBD1. V gave up 6 bases and J gave up 9 bases; unmatched junction bases: 9. CDR1 is MDHEN and CDR2 is SYDVKM in the germline V gene. The CDR3 is 15 amino acids. CDR3 DNA sequence: TGTGCCAGCAGCCGCGTGACAGGGGGATCTTCACCCCTCCACTTT. This gives the protein CASSRVTGGSSPLHF.

The chain carries TRBV24-1 and TRBJ1-5; no clear D gene. V was trimmed by 4 bases and J by 9 bases, leaving 9 bases between them. The CDR3 is 12 residues long. CDR1 KGHDR and CDR2 SFDVKD come from the germline V gene. CDR3 protein: CATSEPRGPQHF. CDR3 sequence (DNA): TGTGCCACCAGTGAACCCCGCGGGCCCCAGCATTTT.

J is TRBJ2-5 and V is TRBV10-3; maybe TRBD2 (7 bases). Trimming removed 2 bases at V and 3 bases at J, with 16 bases between. The length of the CDR3 is 16 residues. CDR1 and CDR2 (germline): ENHRY, SYGVKD. The CDR3 DNA sequence: TGTGCCATCAGTGAGAGGGGGACTAACACGAAAGAGACCCAGTACTTC. As protein: CAISERGTNTKETQYF.

The table lists this clonotype with a few counts. J is TRBJ2-1 and V is TRBV7-9, with a weak D call TRBD1 (7 bases). V was pared by 10 bases and J by 6 bases, with 19 bases between. Germline V gives CDR1 SEHNR, CDR2 FQNEAQ (reference sequence). The length of the CDR3 is 14 residues. DNA for the CDR3: TGTGCCACCCTGGAGGGGGCCGCGTTCAATGAGCAGTTCTTC. It codes for CATLEGAAFNEQFF.

This clonotype was seen ten or more times. The CDR3 protein is CASSILGGQETQYF. The CDR3 DNA reads TGTGCCAGCAGTATACTCGGGGGGCAAGAGACCCAGTACTTC. The chain carries TRBV25-1 and TRBJ2-5; 7 positions match TRBD2. Germline V gives CDR1 MGHDK, CDR2 SYGVNS. The CDR3 has 14 amino acids. After removal of 5 bases from V and 2 bases from J, the junction contained 5 bases not matched to a gene.

In this sample, this clonotype turned up many times. The chain is built from TRBV19 and TRBJ2-5, with TRBD2 matching 10 bases. This CDR3 spans 16 amino acids. The germline CDR1 and CDR2 sequences are LNHDA and SQIVND (reference sequence). The J segment lost 5 bases and the V segment lost 4 bases, leaving 10 bases of the junction unmatched. The CDR3 loop is CASSKLASGSRETQYF. The CDR3 DNA is TGTGCCAGTAGTAAACTGGCTAGCGGGAGTCGTGAGACCCAGTACTTC.

This clonotype was observed many times. J is TRBJ2-7 and V is TRBV7-9; no firm D call. V gave up 5 bases and J gave up 1 base, with 3 bases separating them. This CDR3 is 11 amino acids long. Germline V gene data show CDR1 as SEHNR and CDR2 as FQNEAQ (reference sequence). CDR3 nucleotide sequence: TGTGCCAGCAGCGTTTCCTACGAGCAGTACTTC. It specifies CASSVSYEQYF.

To note about this clonotype: One end of the junction is discordant with germline, which a read error may explain. This chain links TRBV7-3 with TRBJ1-1, with D possibly being TRBD1 (5 bases). This CDR3 is built from 16 residues. The germline V gene has CDR1 SGHTA and CDR2 FQGTGA. CDR3 amino acids: CAGSLRPRDLNTEAFF. Here the CDR3 DNA reads TGTGCCGGCAGCTTAAGGCCCCGGGACTTGAACACTGAAGCTTTCTTT.

Points on this clonotype: A read error is likely, as this CDR3 ends without the conserved phenylalanine or tryptophan. The rearrangement uses TRBV3-1 and TRBJ1-5, with a possible D match to TRBD1 (5 bases). Germline V gives CDR1 LGHDT, CDR2 YNNKEL (reference sequence). Trimming cost V 0 bases and J 4 bases, with 10 bases left between them. The CDR3 loop spans 15 amino acids. CDR3 amino acids: CASSQDSGRNQPQHY. Here the CDR3 DNA reads TGTGCCAGCAGCCAAGATTCAGGGAGGAATCAGCCCCAGCATTAT.

This clonotype was recorded many times. The V gene is TRBV28, the J gene TRBJ1-6; unclear D gene. Germline loops: CDR1 MDHEN, CDR2 SYDVKM. Trimming shortened V by 2 bases and J by 4 bases, and 6 bases separated the two germline ends. The CDR3 sequence is 14 residues long. CDR3 residues: CASSLVEYNSPLHF. The CDR3 nucleotides read TGTGCCAGCAGTTTAGTAGAGTATAATTCACCCCTCCACTTT.

The sample holds many counts of this clonotype. The chain uses TRBV6-6 and TRBJ2-1; TRBD2 might be the D (7 bases). V dropped 8 bases and J dropped 8 bases, with 19 bases sitting between them. The CDR3 is 14 residues long. Germline CDR1 MNHNY, CDR2 SVGAGI (reference sequence). This CDR3 is CASRLSGGGDEQFF. DNA of the CDR3: TGTGCCAGCCGTTTATCCGGCGGGGGCGATGAGCAGTTCTTC.

This clonotype was seen ten or more times. This chain uses TRBV6-1 with TRBJ2-3; 10 bases map to TRBD1. CDR1 and CDR2 (germline): MNHNS, SASEGT. The CDR3 spans 15 residues. Unmatched junction bases numbered 6, after V lost 6 bases and J lost 3 bases. The CDR3 DNA follows: TGTGCCAGCAGACTGGGACAGGGGTGGACAGATACGCAGTATTTT. Amino acids: CASRLGQGWTDTQYF.